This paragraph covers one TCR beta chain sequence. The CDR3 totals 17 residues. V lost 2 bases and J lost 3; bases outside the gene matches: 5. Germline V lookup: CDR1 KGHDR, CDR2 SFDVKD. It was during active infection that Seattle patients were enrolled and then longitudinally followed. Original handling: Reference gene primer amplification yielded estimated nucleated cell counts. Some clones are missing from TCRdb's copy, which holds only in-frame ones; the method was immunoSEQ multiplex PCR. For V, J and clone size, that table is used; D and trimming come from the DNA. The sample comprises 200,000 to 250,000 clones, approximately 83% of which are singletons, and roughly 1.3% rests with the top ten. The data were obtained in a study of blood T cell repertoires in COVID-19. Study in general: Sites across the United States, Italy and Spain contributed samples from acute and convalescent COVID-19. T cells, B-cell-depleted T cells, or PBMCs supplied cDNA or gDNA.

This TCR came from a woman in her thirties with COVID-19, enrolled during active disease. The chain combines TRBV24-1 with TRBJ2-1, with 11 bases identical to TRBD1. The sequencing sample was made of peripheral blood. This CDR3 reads CATSDSGTGGFYNEQFF. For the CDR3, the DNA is TGTGCCACCAGTGATTCAGGGACAGGGGGATTCTACAATGAGCAGTTCTTC.